The clone carrying this TCR beta chain has a count of ten or more. Its antigen is still unknown. This specimen comes from a study of Graves' ophthalmopathy and Graves' hyperthyroidism. Study context: Prior to any treatment, peripheral blood was collected at the time of initial diagnosis. Overall study findings and caveats: Also, most clonotypes expanded in the thyroid above 0.001 frequency appeared in blood.

Trimming removed 5 bases from V and 2 bases from J, with 6 bases in between. This CDR3 region has 12 residues. CDR1 is MDHEN, CDR2 SYDVKM, per germline. Amplified TCR beta CDR3 regions were obtained using RNA transcripts as template. The first round was an RT-PCR with HTBI primers, and the second round was a multiplex PCR. TCRdb reprocessed the multiplex PCR reads with MiXCR, giving one entry per CDR3 protein. This sample has hundreds of thousands of distinct CDR3 sequences; roughly 21% occur once, and the top ten carry approximately 3%. The chain employs TRBV28 and TRBJ1-2; D uncertain. Sequenced sample: peripheral blood. This sequence was found in a young woman with stable Graves' hyperthyroidism. CDR3 sequence reads: CASSGPNYGYTF. In DNA, the CDR3 is TGTGCCAGCAGTGGGCCGAACTATGGCTACACCTTC.